Shown below are 19 T cell receptor beta chains from a single sample sequenced in a study of blood T cell repertoires in COVID-19. Data came from immunoSEQ multiplex PCR; TCRdb stores just in-frame clones and leaves some out. The repertoire holds hundreds of thousands of clones, with approximately 83% as singletons. Material: peripheral blood. These receptors originate from a woman aged 45-59 years who had recovered from COVID-19.

This clone was counted a few times. The chain links TRBV6-5 to TRBJ2-3; 9 bases align to TRBD2. Trimming removed 8 bases from V and 0 bases from J; junction bases left unmatched: 6. The CDR3 extends over 15 amino acids. Germline CDR1 reads MNHEY; CDR2 reads SVGAGI. The CDR3 here is CASGGGALSTDTQYF. DNA for the CDR3: TGTGCCAGCGGCGGGGGGGCCCTTAGCACAGATACGCAGTATTTT.

CDR3 loop: CGEGGVGSKNIQYF. The CDR3 DNA reads as TGTGGAGAGGGAGGGGTTGGGTCCAAAAACATTCAGTACTTC. The chain employs TRBV10-3 and TRBJ2-4; 7 bases fit TRBD2. The CDR3 covers 14 residues. Germline CDR1 ENHRY, CDR2 SYGVKD.

This clone was observed a few times. The chain employs TRBV3-1 (or the pseudogene TRBV3-2) and TRBJ1-1; D perhaps matches TRBD1 (6 bases). Trimming shortened V by 4 bases and J by 5 bases, and 17 bases separated the two germline ends. The germline CDR1 and CDR2 sequences are LGHDT and YNNKEL (reference sequence). This CDR3 is built from 15 residues. In DNA, the CDR3 is TGTGCCAGCAGCCTCAAAGCGGGGGGGCGGACTGAAGCTTTCTTT. Translated: CASSLKAGGRTEAFF.

The sample holds a few counts of this clone. The chain combines TRBV9 with TRBJ2-7; 10 bases fit TRBD1. Germline V gene data show CDR1 as SGDLS and CDR2 as YYNGEE. Germline trimming cut 3 bases from V and 5 bases from J; bases unmatched to any gene: 5. The CDR3 has 14 amino acids. The CDR3 nucleotides read TGTGCCAGCAGCGGAACCGGACAGGGGGACGAGCAGTACTTC. Translation: CASSGTGQGDEQYF.

The V call is TRBV19, the J call TRBJ2-3; TRBD2 might be the D (5 bases). Trimming removed 1 base from V and 2 bases from J, with 10 bases in between. The length of the CDR3 is 15 residues. Looked up from germline, CDR1 is LNHDA and CDR2 is SQIVND (reference sequence). CDR3 sequence (DNA): TGTGCCAGTAGTATAGCGCAGCGGATCACAGATACGCAGTATTTT. Encoded protein: CASSIAQRITDTQYF.

This chain connects TRBV2 to TRBJ2-3; TRBD1 aligns across 7 bases. The V gene end was trimmed by 8 bases and the J gene end by 3 bases; junction bases not matched to a gene: 5. The CDR3 has 13 amino acids. Germline-derived CDR1 and CDR2 are SNHLY and FYNNEI. CDR3 in DNA: TGTGCCAGCGAGGAACAGGGGACAGATACGCAGTATTTT. Translating gives CASEEQGTDTQYF.

The chain is built from TRBV6-2 or TRBV6-3 and TRBJ2-1, with 9 bases lining up with TRBD2. J was trimmed by 4 bases and V by 2 bases; bases with no gene match: 3. The CDR3 runs 15 residues. Germline CDR1 and CDR2: MNHEY and SVGEGT. The CDR3 spells CASSYALAGYNEQFF. The CDR3 DNA reads as TGTGCCAGCAGTTACGCACTAGCGGGTTACAATGAGCAGTTCTTC.

The chain uses TRBV24-1 and TRBJ1-4, with a possible D match to TRBD1 (6 bases). The CDR3 consists of 13 residues. Germline V gene sequence: CDR1 KGHDR, CDR2 SFDVKD. V was clipped by 4 bases and J by 8 bases, with 10 bases between them. CDR3 nucleotides: TGTGCCACCAGTGAGGGGGCGAACGAAAAACTGTTTTTT. This encodes CATSEGANEKLFF.

The table lists this clone with a count of one. This chain connects TRBV28 to TRBJ2-7, with TRBD1 matching over 8 bases. V lost 6 bases and J lost 3; bases outside the gene matches: 10. Germline V gene lookup returns CDR1 MDHEN and CDR2 SYDVKM. The CDR3 is 15 amino acids. The CDR3 nucleotides read TGTGCCAGCAGATCAGAAACAGGGGGAAGCTACGAGCAGTACTTC. Amino acids: CASRSETGGSYEQYF.

The chain combines TRBV28 with TRBJ2-7; the match to TRBD1 covers 9 bases. This CDR3 spans 16 amino acids. J was trimmed by 5 bases and V by 6 bases; bases with no gene match: 14. Germline V gives CDR1 MDHEN, CDR2 SYDVKM. DNA for the CDR3: TGTGCCAGCAGGGGATACGACGGGACAGGGTACAACGAGCAGTACTTC. It specifies CASRGYDGTGYNEQYF. Full variable domain (rest looked up from reference TRBV28 and TRBJ2-7): DVKVTQSSRYLVKRTGEKVFLECVQDMDHENMFWYRQDPGLGLRLIYFSYDVKMKEKGDIPEGYSVSREKKERFSLILESASTNQTSMYLCASRGYDGTGYNEQYFGPGTRLTVT.

The chain links TRBV28 to TRBJ1-1, with 9 bases that match TRBD1. This CDR3 spans 15 amino acids. Germline-derived CDR1 and CDR2 are MDHEN and SYDVKM. J gave up 1 base and V 5 bases, and 5 bases lay outside the gene matches. The CDR3 DNA is TGTGCCAGCAGTGAGAACAGGGGGCGGAACACTGAAGCTTTCTTT. Amino acids: CASSENRGRNTEAFF. The full variable domain, completed using reference TRBV28 and TRBJ1-1, is DVKVTQSSRYLVKRTGEKVFLECVQDMDHENMFWYRQDPGLGLRLIYFSYDVKMKEKGDIPEGYSVSREKKERFSLILESASTNQTSMYLCASSENRGRNTEAFFGQGTRLTVV.

The CDR3 protein is CASSGTVGDGSPLHF. The CDR3 DNA reads as TGTGCCAGCAGCGGGACAGTGGGAGATGGTTCACCCCTCCACTTT. The chain carries TRBV5-4 and TRBJ1-6; 7 bases map to TRBD1. The CDR3 contains 15 residues. Germline V gene sequence: CDR1 SGHNT, CDR2 YYREEE (reference sequence). V dropped 4 bases and J dropped 9; count of bases not matched to a gene: 10.

This chain uses TRBV18 with TRBJ2-3; D ambiguous. Trimming shortened V by 3 bases and J by 0 bases, and 7 bases separated the two germline ends. The CDR3 has 14 amino acids. Germline V CDR1 and CDR2: KGHSH, LQKENI. The CDR3 DNA is TGTGCCAGCTCACCGGTACATAGCACAGATACGCAGTATTTT. It is translated as CASSPVHSTDTQYF.

This clone was detected only once. The chain carries TRBV6-1 and TRBJ2-3; no reliable D call. CDR1 and CDR2 from the germline V gene are MNHNS and SASEGT. Trimming removed 1 base from V and 0 bases from J, with 8 bases in between. The CDR3 covers 15 residues. CDR3 coding DNA: TGTGCCAGCAGTGAAGGTGGCCACAGCACAGATACGCAGTATTTT. Protein: CASSEGGHSTDTQYF.

The chain uses TRBV30 and TRBJ2-1; the D gene is possibly TRBD2 (5 bases). V dropped 3 bases and J dropped 12 bases, with 15 bases sitting between them. Per the germline V gene, CDR1 is GTSNPN and CDR2 is SVGIG (reference sequence). This CDR3 has 12 amino acids. The CDR3 DNA is TGTGCCTGGAGGTGGACTGTAGGTCTGCAGTTCTTC. Translated: CAWRWTVGLQFF. The full variable domain, rest sourced from reference TRBV30 and TRBJ2-1, is SQTIHQWPATLVQPVGSPLSLECTVEGTSNPNLYWYRQAAGRGLQLLFYSVGIGQISSEVPQNLSASRPQDRQFILSSKKLLLSDSGFYLCAWRWTVGLQFFGPGTRLTVL.

This clone has a single count. V gene TRBV11-2 combines with J gene TRBJ2-7; D is unclear. Germline V gene sequence: CDR1 SGHAT, CDR2 FQNNGV. With 5 bases removed from V and 3 bases from J, the gap between germline ends came to 11 bases. The CDR3 has 13 residues. In DNA, the CDR3 is TGTGCCAGCAGCAACAGATACGTCTACGAGCAGTACTTC. Translation: CASSNRYVYEQYF.

The rearrangement uses TRBV5-3 and TRBJ1-1; D is unresolved. TRBV5-3 qualifies as an ORF whose function is uncertain. There are 10 residues in the CDR3. V shed 8 bases and J shed 4 bases, with 6 bases lying between them. CDR3 DNA: TGTGCCAGCCCGGGCACTGAAGCTTTCTTT. Amino acid sequence: CASPGTEAFF.

The gene calls are TRBV7-9 and TRBJ2-1; D gene unclear. The CDR3 has 15 amino acids. V was cut by 5 bases and J by 6 bases, with 17 bases left in between. In germline, CDR1 is SEHNR, CDR2 FQNEAQ (reference sequence). This CDR3 is CASSRSAVSRNEQFF. The CDR3, as DNA: TGTGCCAGCAGCCGAAGCGCGGTATCCCGCAATGAGCAGTTCTTC.

The rearrangement joins TRBV19 to TRBJ1-4; TRBD1 matches at 8 bases. After removal of 3 bases from V and 7 bases from J, the junction contained 7 bases not matched to a gene. The CDR3 extends over 15 amino acids. CDR1 and CDR2 (germline): LNHDA, SQIVND (reference sequence). CDR3: CASSIQGQGGEKLFF. CDR3 sequence (DNA): TGTGCCAGTAGTATTCAAGGACAGGGAGGTGAAAAACTGTTTTTT. Supplemented by reference TRBV19 and TRBJ1-4, the full variable domain reads DGGITQSPKYLFRKEGQNVTLSCEQNLNHDAMYWYRQDPGQGLRLIYYSQIVNDFQKGDIAEGYSVSREKKESFPLTVTSAQKNPTAFYLCASSIQGQGGEKLFFGSGTQLSVL.